This T cell receptor beta chain came from a study of T cell responses to AZD1222 COVID-19 vaccine. Profiling relied on immunoSEQ multiplex PCR, and the TCRdb table lists in-frame clones only, not all of them. The table has some 120,000 clones, nearly 90% seen once. This TCR was recovered from an adult who received the AZD1222 COVID-19 vaccine. This specimen was peripheral blood, taken 28 days after the second AZD1222 dose.

The CDR3 reads CASSPPAGGADTQYF. The CDR3 DNA reads TGTGCCAGCAGCCCGCCGGCAGGGGGCGCAGATACGCAGTATTTT. The chain is built from TRBV5-4 and TRBJ2-3, with 8 positions matching TRBD1. The V and J ends lost 4 bases and 4 bases, in that order; junction bases with no gene match: 8. CDR1 SGHNT and CDR2 YYREEE come from the germline V gene (reference sequence). This CDR3 contains 15 residues.